These 14 T cell receptor beta chains were sequenced from one sample in a study of T cells in Graves' hyperthyroidism and ophthalmopathy (dated by TCRdb to between 2017 and 2020). Receptor amplification or capture employed multiplex PCR. TCRdb records Illumina HiSeq 2000 as the sequencer. TCR beta CDR3 regions were amplified from RNA transcripts. For the first round of RT-PCR on the TCR CDR3, the HTBI primer set was used together with the Qiagen OneStep RT-PCR kit. TCRdb reprocessing: public reads trimmed at Q25 with fastp, clones called with MiXCR, in-frame beta chains kept. CDR3 protein sequences are deduplicated, and each keeps its most common genes and DNA. The sample profile shows about 290,000 distinct CDR3 sequences; 17% of them were found once. The top ten hold about 50% of the sample. The sequencing input was blood. These receptors all stem from a woman in her fifties or sixties with Graves' ophthalmopathy.

This clonotype was detected many times. The V and J genes are TRBV7-8 and TRBJ2-3, with 7 bases aligning to TRBD2. With V trimmed by 0 bases and J by 5 bases, 11 bases remained unmatched. CDR3 length: 17 residues. Germline CDR1 SGHVS, CDR2 FQNEAQ. CDR3 DNA: TGTGCCAGCAGCTTAGCGGTTTTTTTAACGGGAGGAGATACGCAGTATTTT. It translates to CASSLAVFLTGGDTQYF.

This clonotype was counted ten times or more. The rearrangement uses TRBV11-2 and TRBJ2-2; 9 nucleotides match TRBD1. The CDR3 totals 16 residues. Germline V gene sequence: CDR1 SGHAT, CDR2 FQNNGV. With 5 bases clipped from V and 5 bases from J, the junction kept 9 bases outside the gene matches. This CDR3 is CASSTDRGFATGELFF. For the CDR3, the DNA is TGTGCCAGCAGCACCGACAGGGGGTTTGCGACCGGGGAGCTGTTTTTT.

This clonotype has a count of ten or more. V and J are TRBV5-8 and TRBJ2-3; D call uncertain. V gave up 1 base and J gave up 0 bases, with 3 bases separating them. Germline CDR1 SGHTS, CDR2 YDEGEE. The length of the CDR3 is 13 residues. The CDR3 is CASSLMSTDTQYF. CDR3 nucleotides: TGTGCCAGCAGCTTGATGAGCACAGATACGCAGTATTTT.

There are many counts of this clonotype. The gene calls are TRBV12-3 or TRBV12-4 and TRBJ2-2; the D is unclear. The CDR3 totals 14 residues. V was cut by 1 base and J by 4 bases, with 7 bases left in between. CDR3 DNA: TGTGCCAGCAGTTTAGTTGCGGTCACCGGGGAGCTGTTTTTT. This codes for CASSLVAVTGELFF.

Note on this clonotype: This could be a read error, since a much larger clone is one nucleotide away. The V gene is TRBV5-1, the J gene TRBJ2-3; TRBD2 might be the D (5 bases). Germline V gene lookup returns CDR1 SGHRS and CDR2 YFSETQ. This CDR3 region has 14 residues. In DNA, the CDR3 is TGCGTCAGCAGCTTGGCTAGCCTCACAGATACGCAGTATTTT. It translates to CVSSLASLTDTQYF.

This clonotype has ten or more counts. The rearrangement uses TRBV2 and TRBJ1-6; D remains unclear. The CDR3 has 13 amino acids. Trimming stripped 4 bases from V and 6 bases from J, with 7 bases between. From germline, CDR1 is SNHLY and CDR2 FYNNEI. Written as DNA, the CDR3 is TGTGCCAGCAGTGGATCGGGTAATTCACCCCTCCACTTT. Its translation is CASSGSGNSPLHF.

Only a few counts were recorded for this clonotype. CDR3 sequence reads: CASSQDRSSPLHF. CDR3 nucleotide sequence: TGCGCCAGCAGCCAAGATCGGAGTTCACCCCTCCACTTT. This chain joins TRBV4-3 and TRBJ1-6; D ambiguous. Germline loops: CDR1 LGHNA, CDR2 YSLEER. Trimming stripped 0 bases from V and 9 bases from J, with 6 bases between. This CDR3 has 13 residues.

The V gene is TRBV5-5, the J gene TRBJ2-7, with D maybe TRBD2 (7 bases). Trimming took 4 bases from V and 0 from J, leaving 14 bases between them. The CDR3 is made up of 15 amino acids. Germline V lookup: CDR1 SGHKS, CDR2 YYEKEE (reference sequence). The DNA of the CDR3 is TGTGCCAGCAGCCATGGGGGGGGGCTCTCCTACGAGCAGTACTTC. It translates to CASSHGGGLSYEQYF.

The sample holds a few counts of this clonotype. The chain employs TRBV7-3 and TRBJ2-2, with 11 bases that match TRBD2. The CDR3 loop spans 17 amino acids. The junction had 11 bases not matched to a gene; V was cut back by 5 bases and J by 6 bases. The germline CDR1 and CDR2 sequences are SGHTA and FQGTGA. CDR3 DNA sequence: TGTGCCAGCAGCCGTAGTCAGGCTAGCGGGAGGTCCGGGGAGCTGTTTTTT. The encoded protein is CASSRSQASGRSGELFF. Using reference TRBV7-3 and TRBJ2-2 for the parts outside the CDR3, the full variable domain is GAGVSQTPSNKVTEKGKYVELRCDPISGHTALYWYRQSLGQGPEFLIYFQGTGAADDSGLPNDRFFAVRPEGSVSTLKIQRTERGDSAVYLCASSRSQASGRSGELFFGEGSRLTVL.

The V and J genes are TRBV5-5 and TRBJ2-7, with 7 positions matching TRBD1. The trim removed 3 bases at V and 2 bases at J, leaving 5 bases unmatched. The CDR3 is 14 amino acids. Germline CDR1 and CDR2: SGHKS and YYEKEE (reference sequence). The DNA of the CDR3 is TGTGCCAGCAGCTGGGACAGTCCCCCCTACGAGCAGTACTTC. Its translation: CASSWDSPPYEQYF. The whole variable domain, filled in from reference TRBV5-5 and TRBJ2-7, reads DAGVTQSPTHLIKTRGQQVTLRCSPISGHKSVSWYQQVLGQGPQFIFQYYEKEERGRGNFPDRFSARQFPNYSSELNVNALLLGDSALYLCASSWDSPPYEQYFGPGTRLTVT.

The sample holds a few counts of this clonotype. The CDR3 spells CASSLFAEYGYTF. CDR3 in DNA: TGTGCCAGCAGCTTATTTGCCGAGTACGGCTACACCTTC. The chain recombines TRBV11-2 with TRBJ1-2; no clear D gene. CDR1 SGHAT and CDR2 FQNNGV come from the germline V gene. The CDR3 is 13 residues long. The ends were cut back, 2 bases at V and 8 bases at J, with 12 bases in the middle.

This clonotype was picked up many times. The chain joins TRBV19 to TRBJ1-1; TRBD1 matches 11 bases. The germline gives CDR1 LNHDA, CDR2 SQIVND (reference sequence). V was pared by 4 bases and J by 1 base, with 8 bases of the junction left unmatched. The CDR3 is made up of 17 amino acids. The CDR3 sequence: CASSRPGQGGRNTEAFF. The CDR3 region has the DNA TGTGCCAGTAGTAGACCGGGACAGGGGGGCAGGAACACTGAAGCTTTCTTT.

This chain links TRBV7-3 with TRBJ2-3; D is possibly TRBD2 (5 bases). Trimming stripped 5 bases from V and 2 bases from J, with 11 bases between. This CDR3 is built from 14 residues. Per germline, CDR1 SGHTA and CDR2 FQGTGA. CDR3 in amino acids: CASSTGEITDTQYF. The CDR3 DNA sequence: TGTGCCAGCAGCACCGGGGAGATCACAGATACGCAGTATTTT.

The chain links TRBV7-9 to TRBJ1-2, with D possibly TRBD1 on 6 matching bases. The CDR3 spans 13 residues. Germline CDR1 and CDR2: SEHNR and FQNEAQ (reference sequence). The germline V and J ends were trimmed by 5 bases and 1 base, with 8 bases remaining between them. CDR3 in amino acids: CASSPGDNYGYTF. The CDR3 DNA follows: TGTGCCAGCAGCCCAGGGGATAACTATGGCTACACCTTC.